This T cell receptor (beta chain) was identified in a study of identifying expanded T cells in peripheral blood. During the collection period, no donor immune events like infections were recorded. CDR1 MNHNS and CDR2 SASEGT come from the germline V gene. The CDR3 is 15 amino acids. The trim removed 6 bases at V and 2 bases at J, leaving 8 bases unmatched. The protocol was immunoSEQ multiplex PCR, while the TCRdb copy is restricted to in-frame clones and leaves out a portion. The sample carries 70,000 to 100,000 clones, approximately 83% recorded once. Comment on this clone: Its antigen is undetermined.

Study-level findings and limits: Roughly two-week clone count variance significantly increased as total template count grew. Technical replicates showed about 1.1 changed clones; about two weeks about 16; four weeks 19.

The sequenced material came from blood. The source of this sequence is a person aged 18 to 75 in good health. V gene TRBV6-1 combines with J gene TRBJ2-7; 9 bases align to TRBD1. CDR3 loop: CASSRPGQGAYEQYF. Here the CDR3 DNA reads TGTGCCAGCAGCCGGCCGGGACAGGGAGCCTACGAGCAGTACTTC.